Sequencing of this T cell receptor beta chain was carried out in a study of T cell repertoires in cytomegalovirus infection. Study-level background: Both recently identified HLA-C-restricted and well-studied HLA-B-restricted CMV epitopes were used in the study. Shared public TCR beta signatures pointed to both CMV infection and a matching HLA type.

A remark on this clonotype: Its specificity is unknown.

This CDR3 has 16 amino acids. The V gene's germline CDR1 is KGHDR and CDR2 SFDVKD. V was clipped by 4 bases and J by 2 bases, with 15 bases between them. In TCRdb, the reads were re-called with MiXCR into one record per CDR3 protein. This table has around 71,000 distinct CDR3 sequences, 35% to 45% appearing once. This TCR was recovered from a human donor in good health (CMV status not recorded). Some clones in this sample may be carry-over from other donors' samples. This sequence joins TRBV24-1 and TRBJ2-3; perhaps D is TRBD1 or TRBD2 (5 bases each). The sequencing used CD8+ T cells from cultured PBMCs, collected from culture after CMV antigen stimulation. As DNA, the CDR3 is TGTGCCACCAGTGACCGCTGGGACCAGATCACAGATACGCAGTATTTT. Amino acid sequence: CATSDRWDQITDTQYF.